Reported below is one TCR beta chain. Its antigen is currently unknown. V was shortened by 3 bases and J by 8 bases, with 13 bases between the two germline ends. The CDR3 totals 13 residues. The germline gives CDR1 LNHDA, CDR2 SQIVND (reference sequence). This entry belongs to a study of cytomegalovirus exposure and HLA in healthy donors. Study conclusions and caveats: Several top significant clusters appeared, in a later analysis, to be linked to common viral pathogens. Cytomegalovirus association was listed for around 180 TCR beta chains. Across donors, sequencing depth was assumed by presence/absence analyses to be roughly uniform. Segments of the TCR beta V type were, in most cases, productive about 87% or about 30% of the time in an earlier analysis.

Use of 60 Vbeta and 13 Jbeta primers characterized the PCR. Some clones are missing from TCRdb's copy, which holds only in-frame ones; the method was immunoSEQ multiplex PCR. The table has roughly 130,000 clones, less than 85% seen once. This receptor was obtained from a male donor in good health and CMV-seronegative. The specimen was PBMCs. The rearrangement links TRBV19 to TRBJ1-2, with D unclear. In DNA form, the CDR3 reads TGTGCCAGTAGTATGTCCCCGGTTGCGGGCTACACCTTC. Its translation is CASSMSPVAGYTF.